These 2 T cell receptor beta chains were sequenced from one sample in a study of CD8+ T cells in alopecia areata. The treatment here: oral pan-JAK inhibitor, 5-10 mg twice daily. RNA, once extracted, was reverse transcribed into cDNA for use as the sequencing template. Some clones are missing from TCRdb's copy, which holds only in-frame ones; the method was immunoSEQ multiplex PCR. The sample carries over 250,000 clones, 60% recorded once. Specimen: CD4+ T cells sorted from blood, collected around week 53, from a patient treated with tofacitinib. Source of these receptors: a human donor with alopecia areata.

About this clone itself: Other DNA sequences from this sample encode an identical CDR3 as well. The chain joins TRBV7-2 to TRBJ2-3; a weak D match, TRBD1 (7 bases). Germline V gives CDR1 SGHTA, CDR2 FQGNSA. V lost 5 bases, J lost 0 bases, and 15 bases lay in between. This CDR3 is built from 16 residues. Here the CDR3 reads CASSLAGGLSTDTQYF. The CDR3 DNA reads TGTGCCAGCAGCCTCGCAGGGGGACTTAGCACAGATACGCAGTATTTT.

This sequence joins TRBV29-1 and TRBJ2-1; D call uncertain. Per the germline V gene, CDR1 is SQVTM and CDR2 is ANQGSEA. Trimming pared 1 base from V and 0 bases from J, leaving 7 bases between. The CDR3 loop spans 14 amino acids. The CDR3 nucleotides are TGCAGCGTTGAAGCGACGAGCTCCTACAATGAGCAGTTCTTC. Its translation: CSVEATSSYNEQFF.